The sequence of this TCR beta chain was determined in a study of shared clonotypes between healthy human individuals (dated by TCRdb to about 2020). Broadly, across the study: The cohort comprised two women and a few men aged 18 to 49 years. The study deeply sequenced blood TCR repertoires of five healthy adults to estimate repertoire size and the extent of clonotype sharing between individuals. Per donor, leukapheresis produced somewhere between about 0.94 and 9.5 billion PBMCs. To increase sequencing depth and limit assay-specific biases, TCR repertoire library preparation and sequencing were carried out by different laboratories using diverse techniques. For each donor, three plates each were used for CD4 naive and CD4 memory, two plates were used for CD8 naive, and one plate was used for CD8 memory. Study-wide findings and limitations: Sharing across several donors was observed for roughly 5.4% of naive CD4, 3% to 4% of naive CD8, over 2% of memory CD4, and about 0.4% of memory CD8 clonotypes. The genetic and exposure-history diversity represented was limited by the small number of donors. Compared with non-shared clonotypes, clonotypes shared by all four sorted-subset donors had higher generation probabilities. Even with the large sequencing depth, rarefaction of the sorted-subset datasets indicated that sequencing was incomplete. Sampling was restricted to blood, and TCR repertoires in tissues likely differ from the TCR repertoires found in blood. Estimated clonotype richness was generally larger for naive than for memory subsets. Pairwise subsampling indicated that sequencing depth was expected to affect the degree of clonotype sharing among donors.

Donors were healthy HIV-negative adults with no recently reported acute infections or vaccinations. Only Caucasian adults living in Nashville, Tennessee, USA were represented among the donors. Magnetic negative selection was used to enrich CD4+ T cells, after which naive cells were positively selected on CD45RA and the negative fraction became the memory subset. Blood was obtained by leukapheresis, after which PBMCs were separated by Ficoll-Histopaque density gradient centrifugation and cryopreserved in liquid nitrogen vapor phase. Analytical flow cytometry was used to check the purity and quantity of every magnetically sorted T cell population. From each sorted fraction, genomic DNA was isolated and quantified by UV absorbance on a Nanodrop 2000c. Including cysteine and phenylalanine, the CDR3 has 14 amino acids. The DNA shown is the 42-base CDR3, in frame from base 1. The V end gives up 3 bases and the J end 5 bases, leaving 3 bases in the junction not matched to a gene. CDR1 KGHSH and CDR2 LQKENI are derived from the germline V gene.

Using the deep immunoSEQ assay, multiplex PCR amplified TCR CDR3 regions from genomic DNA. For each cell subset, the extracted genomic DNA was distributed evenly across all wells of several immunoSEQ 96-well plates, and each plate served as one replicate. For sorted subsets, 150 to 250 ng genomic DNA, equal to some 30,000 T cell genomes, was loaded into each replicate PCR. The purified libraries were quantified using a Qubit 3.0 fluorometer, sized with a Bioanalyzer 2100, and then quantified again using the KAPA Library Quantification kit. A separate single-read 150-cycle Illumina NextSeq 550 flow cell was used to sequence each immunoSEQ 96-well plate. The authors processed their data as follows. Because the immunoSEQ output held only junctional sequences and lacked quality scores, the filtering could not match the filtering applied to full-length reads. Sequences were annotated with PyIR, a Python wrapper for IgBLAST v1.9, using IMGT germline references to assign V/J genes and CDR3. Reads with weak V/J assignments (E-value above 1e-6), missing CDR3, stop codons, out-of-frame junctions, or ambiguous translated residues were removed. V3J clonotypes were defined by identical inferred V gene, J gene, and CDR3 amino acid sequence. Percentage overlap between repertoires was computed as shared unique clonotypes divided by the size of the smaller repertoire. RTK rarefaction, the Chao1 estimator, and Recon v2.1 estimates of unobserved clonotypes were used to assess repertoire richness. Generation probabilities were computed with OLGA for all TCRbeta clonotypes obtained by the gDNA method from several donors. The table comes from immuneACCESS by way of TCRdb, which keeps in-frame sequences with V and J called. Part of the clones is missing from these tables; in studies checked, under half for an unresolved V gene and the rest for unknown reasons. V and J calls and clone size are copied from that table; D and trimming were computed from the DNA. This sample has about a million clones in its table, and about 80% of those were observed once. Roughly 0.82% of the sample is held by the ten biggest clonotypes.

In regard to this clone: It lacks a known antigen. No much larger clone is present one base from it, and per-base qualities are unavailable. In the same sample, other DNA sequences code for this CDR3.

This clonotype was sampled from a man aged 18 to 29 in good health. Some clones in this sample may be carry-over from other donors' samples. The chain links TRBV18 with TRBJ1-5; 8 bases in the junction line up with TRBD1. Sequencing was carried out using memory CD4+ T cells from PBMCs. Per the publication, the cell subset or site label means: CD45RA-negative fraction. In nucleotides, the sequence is TGTGCCAGCTCACCCGGGACAGGTTATCAGCCCCAGCATTTT. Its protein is CASSPGTGYQPQHF.